This TCR beta chain stems from a study of shared clonotypes between healthy human individuals. Study-level information: The study enrolled two women and a few men aged 18 to 49.

A note on this clone: The antigen is unknown.

Profiled with immunoSEQ multiplex PCR; TCRdb holds only in-frame clones, not every one. The data contain 550,000 to 700,000 clones, approximately 73% of them singletons. Per the germline V gene, CDR1 is SQVTM and CDR2 is ANQGSEA. This CDR3 is built from 12 residues. The V end was cut by 8 bases, the J end by 3 bases, with 12 bases between. All participating donors were Caucasian adults from Nashville, Tennessee. General observations from the study: Among donors, the sharing of clonotypes was expected to be influenced by sequencing depth. Non-shared clonotypes were found to have lower generation probabilities than the clonotypes that were shared by all four of the sorted-subset donors.

Sequences were obtained from memory CD4+ T cells sorted from blood. The subset denotes: CD45RA-negative fraction. This TCR was sampled from a woman aged 25 to 45 in good health. The chain joins TRBV29-1 to TRBJ2-3; D might be TRBD1 or TRBD2, each matching 5 bases. CDR3 region: CSTGDVTDTQYF. CDR3 nucleotides: TGCAGCACCGGGGACGTTACAGATACGCAGTATTTT.